Below are 22 T cell receptor beta chains sequenced from a single sample in a study of T cell responses to AZD1222 COVID-19 vaccine. Method: immunoSEQ multiplex PCR; TCRdb's copy keeps in-frame clones and lacks some. The sample shows approximately 140,000 clones, around nine tenths of them seen only once. This specimen was peripheral blood, taken on day 0 of MenACWY control vaccination. These receptors were collected from an adult in good health.

V usage is TRBV28 and J usage is TRBJ1-2; D is unresolved. The CDR3 is 14 amino acids. Germline V gene sequence: CDR1 MDHEN, CDR2 SYDVKM. V dropped 2 bases and J dropped 7 bases, with 14 bases sitting between them. Here the CDR3 DNA reads TGTGCCAGCAGTTTAGGTAACTTCCTGGGTGGCTACACCTTC. This sequence encodes CASSLGNFLGGYTF.

The rearrangement joins TRBV3-1 (or the pseudogene TRBV3-2) to TRBJ2-7, with TRBD1 as a possible D gene (5 bases). From germline, CDR1 is LGHDT and CDR2 YNNKEL (reference sequence). This CDR3 has 12 amino acids. V was pared by 3 bases and J by 6 bases, with 9 bases between. The DNA for the CDR3 is TGTGCCAGCAGCCATGGTAGGGGCGAGCAGTACTTC. Translation gives CASSHGRGEQYF.

In this sample, this clone turned up once. The V call is TRBV18, the J call TRBJ1-2; D gene uncertain. The CDR3 runs 13 residues. Germline CDR1 and CDR2: KGHSH and LQKENI. The V end lost 6 bases, the J end lost 4 bases, and 12 bases lay between the germline ends. The CDR3 reads CASSEGQFYGYTF. The CDR3, as DNA: TGTGCCAGCTCCGAAGGCCAGTTCTATGGCTACACCTTC.

This clone appeared a single time. The chain uses TRBV18 and TRBJ1-5; perhaps TRBD1 as D (6 bases). The CDR3 runs to 14 residues. The germline V gene has CDR1 KGHSH and CDR2 LQKENI. V was clipped by 2 bases and J by 6 bases, with 11 bases between them. The CDR3 sequence is CASSPSQGVQPQHF. CDR3 sequence (DNA): TGTGCCAGCTCACCATCACAGGGAGTTCAGCCCCAGCATTTT. Full variable domain (remainder filled in from reference TRBV18 and TRBJ1-5): NAGVMQNPRHLVRRRGQEARLRCSPMKGHSHVYWYRQLPEEGLKFMVYLQKENIIDESGMPKERFSAEFPKEGPSILRIQQVVRGDSAAYFCASSPSQGVQPQHFGDGTRLSIL.

J is TRBJ1-2 and V is TRBV9; D might be TRBD1 (5 bases). CDR1 and CDR2 (germline): SGDLS, YYNGEE. Trimming removed 4 bases at V and 2 bases at J, with 9 bases between. The CDR3 runs 13 residues. CDR3 sequence (DNA): TGTGCCAGCAGCCCGGGGACCAACTATGGCTACACCTTC. It codes for CASSPGTNYGYTF.

The genes are TRBV9 and TRBJ1-1; D is ambiguous. CDR3 length equals 13 residues. The ends were cut back, 6 bases at V and 1 base at J, with 10 bases in the middle. The germline CDR1 and CDR2 sequences are SGDLS and YYNGEE. The CDR3 DNA follows: TGTGCCAGCACCCCGCGACAGAACACTGAAGCTTTCTTT. It specifies CASTPRQNTEAFF.

This chain links TRBV16 with TRBJ2-6, with no clear D. CDR3 length: 15 residues. Trimming left V 4 bases short and J 4 bases short, with 11 bases between. Germline values: CDR1 KGHSY, CDR2 FQNENV. The CDR3 region has the DNA TGTGCCAGCAGCCCCCGCGCGAAAGGGGCCAACGTCCTGACTTTC. It codes for CASSPRAKGANVLTF.

This clone has just one count. The rearrangement links TRBV18 to TRBJ1-2; 8 nucleotides agree with TRBD1. This CDR3 contains 16 residues. With V trimmed by 6 bases and J by 8 bases, 17 bases remained unmatched. From germline, CDR1 is KGHSH and CDR2 LQKENI. The CDR3 loop reads CASSPGLTRGLEGYTF. The CDR3 DNA is TGTGCCAGCTCCCCCGGTCTCACCAGGGGGCTAGAAGGCTACACCTTC.

This clone showed up just a few times. This chain links TRBV19 with TRBJ1-1; unclear D gene. CDR3 length: 16 residues. The V end was cut by 6 bases, the J end by 0 bases, with 17 bases between. In germline, CDR1 is LNHDA, CDR2 SQIVND (reference sequence). The CDR3 DNA sequence: TGTGCCAGTAGAACCTCGCTCCGGGGAGTGAACACTGAAGCTTTCTTT. It is translated as CASRTSLRGVNTEAFF. Looking up the rest from reference TRBV19 and TRBJ1-1 gives the full variable domain: DGGITQSPKYLFRKEGQNVTLSCEQNLNHDAMYWYRQDPGQGLRLIYYSQIVNDFQKGDIAEGYSVSREKKESFPLTVTSAQKNPTAFYLCASRTSLRGVNTEAFFGQGTRLTVV.

The chain carries TRBV9 and TRBJ1-5, with no clear D. Trimming pared 4 bases from V and 2 bases from J, leaving 13 bases between. Germline CDR1 is SGDLS and CDR2 is YYNGEE. This CDR3 has 15 amino acids. The CDR3 nucleotides read TGTGCCAGCAGCCCCTCCCCAAATGGCAATCAGCCCCAGCATTTT. This encodes CASSPSPNGNQPQHF.

The V call is TRBV5-1, the J call TRBJ1-1; possible D gene TRBD1, 6 bases. Germline lookup yields CDR1 SGHRS and CDR2 YFSETQ. V gave up 0 bases and J gave up 1 base, with 10 bases separating them. The CDR3 covers 15 residues. The CDR3 loop is CASSLDGQTNTEAFF. DNA for the CDR3: TGCGCCAGCAGCTTGGATGGACAGACGAACACTGAAGCTTTCTTT.

The rearrangement links TRBV28 to TRBJ1-1; D is ambiguous. Per the germline V gene, CDR1 is MDHEN and CDR2 is SYDVKM. There are 14 residues in the CDR3. Trimming pared 6 bases from V and 10 bases from J, leaving 21 bases between. CDR3 residues: CASSRPLGSGRAFF. The CDR3, as DNA: TGTGCCAGCAGCCGCCCCCTGGGGAGTGGGAGAGCTTTCTTT.

CDR3 sequence (DNA): TGCGCCAGCAGCTTATCTCCCGCAGGGTATGGCTACACCTTC. It codes for CASSLSPAGYGYTF. The chain is built from TRBV5-1 and TRBJ1-2, with a possible D match to TRBD1 (5 bases). In germline, CDR1 is SGHRS, CDR2 YFSETQ. The CDR3 covers 14 residues. The ends were cut back, 2 bases at V and 5 bases at J, with 13 bases in the middle.

The V call is TRBV6-5, the J call TRBJ1-2; tentative D call: TRBD1 (6 bases). Germline lookup yields CDR1 MNHEY and CDR2 SVGAGI. This CDR3 has 13 residues. Deletions cut 5 bases from V and 4 bases from J, with 11 bases between. CDR3 residues: CASSLKTGYGYTF. CDR3 in DNA: TGTGCCAGCAGTCTTAAGACAGGCTATGGCTACACCTTC.

The V call is TRBV2, the J call TRBJ1-1, with D maybe TRBD1 (5 bases). V was shortened by 6 bases and J by 5 bases, with 19 bases between the two germline ends. The CDR3 is 15 amino acids. Germline CDR1 is SNHLY and CDR2 is FYNNEI. The CDR3 DNA follows: TGTGCCAGCAGCAAAAGGGCGGGGCTTAGGACTGAAGCTTTCTTT. This codes for CASSKRAGLRTEAFF.

The chain employs TRBV4-2 and TRBJ2-7, with 7 nucleotides matching TRBD2. The trim removed 0 bases at V and 2 bases at J, leaving 4 bases unmatched. The germline V gene encodes CDR1 LGHNA and CDR2 YNFKEQ. The CDR3 sequence is 15 residues long. Here the CDR3 reads CASSQEVGGTYEQYF. The DNA for the CDR3 is TGTGCCAGCAGCCAAGAGGTCGGGGGGACCTACGAGCAGTACTTC.

The chain uses TRBV6-2 or TRBV6-3 and TRBJ2-7; D gene unclear. Trimming left V 3 bases short and J 2 bases short, with 8 bases between. The CDR3 runs to 13 residues. Per germline, CDR1 MNHEY and CDR2 SVGEGT. The CDR3 is CASSYTGPYEQYF. The CDR3 DNA reads as TGTGCCAGCAGTTATACCGGACCCTACGAGCAGTACTTC.

The rearrangement uses TRBV7-9 and TRBJ1-6, with D possibly TRBD1 on 6 matching bases. CDR1 and CDR2 (germline): SEHNR, FQNEAQ (reference sequence). CDR3 length: 16 residues. Trimming left V 6 bases short and J 10 bases short, with 22 bases between. The DNA of the CDR3 is TGTGCCAGCAGACATGTAATACAGGGAAGAGGATCACCCCTCCACTTT. It specifies CASRHVIQGRGSPLHF.

V is TRBV19 and J is TRBJ2-4, with 7 positions matching TRBD1. Trimming took 6 bases from V and 2 from J; bases not matched to a gene: 4. This CDR3 is 14 amino acids long. Germline lookup yields CDR1 LNHDA and CDR2 SQIVND (reference sequence). The CDR3 loop is CASSPTGSKNIQYF. The CDR3, as DNA: TGTGCCAGTAGCCCGACAGGGTCCAAAAACATTCAGTACTTC.

This clone appeared once. The rearrangement uses TRBV4-1 and TRBJ1-1; D remains ambiguous. The length of the CDR3 is 14 residues. V lost 0 bases to trimming and J lost 10 bases, with 15 bases between them. The germline CDR1 and CDR2 sequences are MGHRA and YSYEKL. CDR3 coding DNA: TGCGCCAGCAGCCAAGAAACGGGGATTGGTGGAGCTTTCTTT. This gives the protein CASSQETGIGGAFF.

The chain joins TRBV5-1 to TRBJ1-2; D gene uncertain. V gave up 4 bases and J gave up 5 bases, with 9 bases separating them. The CDR3 runs to 12 residues. CDR1 is SGHRS and CDR2 is YFSETQ in the germline V gene. The CDR3, as DNA: TGCGCCAGCAGCGAGAACAAATATGGCTACACCTTC. This encodes CASSENKYGYTF. Drawing the rest from reference TRBV5-1 and TRBJ1-2, the complete variable domain is KAGVTQTPRYLIKTRGQQVTLSCSPISGHRSVSWYQQTPGQGLQFLFEYFSETQRNKGNFPGRFSGRQFSNSRSEMNVSTLELGDSALYLCASSENKYGYTFGSGTRLTVV.

The chain couples TRBV5-1 to TRBJ2-7; a possible D gene is TRBD1 (7 bases). The CDR3 runs to 13 residues. Per the germline V gene, CDR1 is SGHRS and CDR2 is YFSETQ. The V gene lost 4 bases and the J gene lost 6 bases, with 14 bases spanning the gap. The CDR3 nucleotides read TGCGCCAGCAGCCCAGGGGGGCGGGCCGAGCAGTACTTC. Residues: CASSPGGRAEQYF. Together with reference TRBV5-1 and TRBJ2-7, the CDR3 gives the full variable domain: KAGVTQTPRYLIKTRGQQVTLSCSPISGHRSVSWYQQTPGQGLQFLFEYFSETQRNKGNFPGRFSGRQFSNSRSEMNVSTLELGDSALYLCASSPGGRAEQYFGPGTRLTVT.